This record looks at one T cell receptor beta chain sequence and its context. The data were obtained in a study of cytomegalovirus exposure and HLA in healthy donors. Amplification used 60 Vbeta primers and 13 Jbeta primers. Profiling relied on immunoSEQ multiplex PCR, and the TCRdb table lists in-frame clones only, not all of them. The sample has approximately 120,000 clones, 80% to 90% seen once. V lost 4 bases to trimming and J lost 4 bases; unmatched junction nucleotides: 5. The germline V gene encodes CDR1 SGHRS and CDR2 YFSETQ. The CDR3 totals 15 residues. The source is a woman in her 30s in good health and CMV-seronegative. The J gene is TRBJ2-1, the V gene TRBV5-1; 10 positions agree with TRBD2. Sequencing input: PBMCs. This CDR3 reads CASSTLAGAYNEQFF. The CDR3, as DNA: TGCGCCAGCAGCACTCTAGCGGGAGCTTACAATGAGCAGTTCTTC.